Presented here are 12 T cell receptor beta chains from one specimen sequenced in a study of identical twins. TCRdb redid the calling of the 5' RACE reads with MiXCR, one entry per CDR3 protein. The sample yields fewer than 900,000 distinct CDR3 sequences, 15% to 20% seen once. These same records also appear under a second study, on T cells expressing NK-cell markers.

Sequences were obtained from PBMCs. Receptors originate from a woman aged 18-35 years in good health.

This clonotype was detected only a few times. The chain uses TRBV5-1 and TRBJ2-3; no firm D call. CDR3 length: 14 residues. Germline lookup yields CDR1 SGHRS and CDR2 YFSETQ. The ends were cut back, 0 bases at V and 2 bases at J, with 7 bases in the middle. As DNA, the CDR3 is TGCGCCAGCAGCTTGGAGGCAACCACAGATACGCAGTATTTT. Protein sequence: CASSLEATTDTQYF. The whole variable domain, filled in from reference TRBV5-1 and TRBJ2-3, reads KAGVTQTPRYLIKTRGQQVTLSCSPISGHRSVSWYQQTPGQGLQFLFEYFSETQRNKGNFPGRFSGRQFSNSRSEMNVSTLELGDSALYLCASSLEATTDTQYFGPGTRLTVL.

This clonotype has more than one count but fewer than ten. The gene calls are TRBV12-3 or TRBV12-4 and TRBJ2-2; D is unclear. The CDR3 runs 12 residues. V lost 1 base and J 10 bases, leaving 7 bases between the germline ends. The CDR3 nucleotides are TGTGCCAGCAGTTTAGACTACACGGAGCTGTTTTTT. Its protein is CASSLDYTELFF.

The chain couples TRBV12-3 or TRBV12-4 to TRBJ1-1; TRBD1 matches 7 bases. The CDR3 is made up of 14 amino acids. The V gene end was trimmed by 7 bases and the J gene end by 10 bases; junction bases not matched to a gene: 15. The CDR3 region is CASTTSPLTGRAFF. In DNA form, the CDR3 reads TGTGCCAGCACTACCTCCCCCCTGACAGGGAGAGCTTTCTTT.

This clonotype has only a few counts. The rearrangement links TRBV5-1 to TRBJ2-1; the D gene could be TRBD1 or TRBD2 (6 bases each). The CDR3 has 16 residues. Germline V gene lookup returns CDR1 SGHRS and CDR2 YFSETQ. Trimming stripped 3 bases from V and 6 bases from J, with 19 bases between. CDR3 protein: CASSSGATEGGNEQFF. DNA for the CDR3: TGCGCCAGCAGCTCCGGGGCCACAGAGGGGGGCAATGAGCAGTTCTTC.

This clonotype was detected only a few times. This chain uses TRBV11-2 with TRBJ2-2; no clear D gene. Per germline, CDR1 SGHAT and CDR2 FQNNGV. V lost 5 bases, J lost 3 bases, and 10 bases lay in between. The CDR3 length is 14 residues. This chain's CDR3 is CASSGPSDTGELFF. CDR3 DNA sequence: TGTGCCAGCAGCGGTCCTTCGGACACCGGGGAGCTGTTTTTT.

This clonotype was observed a handful of times. V usage is TRBV24-1 and J usage is TRBJ2-3, with TRBD2 identical over 9 bases. From germline, CDR1 is KGHDR and CDR2 SFDVKD. The CDR3 runs 16 residues. The trim removed 4 bases at V and 1 base at J, leaving 5 bases unmatched. In DNA form, the CDR3 reads TGTGCCACCAGTGACCCCTCTAGCGGGGGCACAGATACGCAGTATTTT. Its protein is CATSDPSSGGTDTQYF.

This clonotype was counted a single time. The chain combines TRBV12-5 with TRBJ2-1; TRBD2 is a possible D gene (6 bases). The CDR3 runs 16 residues. Germline CDR1 LGHNT, CDR2 FRNRAP. V gave up 5 bases and J gave up 8 bases, with 22 bases separating them. The CDR3 spells CASGRVRGISGDEQFF. The CDR3 nucleotides are TGTGCTAGTGGTAGAGTCCGGGGGATTAGCGGCGATGAGCAGTTCTTC.

This chain joins TRBV12-3 or TRBV12-4 and TRBJ1-5; no firm D call. The ends were cut back, 6 bases at V and 8 bases at J, with 20 bases in the middle. The length of the CDR3 is 15 residues. The CDR3 protein is CASRAHQTGQKPQHF. CDR3 nucleotides: TGTGCCAGCAGGGCCCACCAGACGGGTCAGAAGCCCCAGCATTTT.

This clonotype was observed at least ten times. J is TRBJ2-7 and V is TRBV12-3 or TRBV12-4, with D maybe TRBD1 (5 bases). V dropped 6 bases and J dropped 6 bases, with 12 bases sitting between them. The CDR3 spans 12 residues. The CDR3 region has the DNA TGTGCCAGCAGCCCTACAGGTCGCGAGCAGTACTTC. Translation gives CASSPTGREQYF.

This clonotype has a handful of counts. This chain joins TRBV5-6 and TRBJ2-2; 11 bases fit TRBD1. Germline V gives CDR1 SGHDT, CDR2 YYEEEE. Losses at the gene ends were 6 bases for V and 4 bases for J; bases not matched to a gene: 8. This CDR3 spans 16 amino acids. The CDR3 is CASIMRGTGGTGELFF. The CDR3 bases are TGTGCCAGCATCATGAGGGGGACAGGGGGCACCGGGGAGCTGTTTTTT.

This clonotype has a handful of counts. This rearrangement joins TRBV3-1 to TRBJ2-2, with TRBD2 matching over 11 bases. Losses at the gene ends were 0 bases for V and 7 bases for J; bases not matched to a gene: 4. Looked up from germline, CDR1 is LGHDT and CDR2 is YNNKEL (reference sequence). The length of the CDR3 is 16 residues. This CDR3 is CASSQDLAGGIGELFF. CDR3 in DNA: TGTGCCAGCAGCCAAGATCTAGCGGGGGGAATCGGGGAGCTGTTTTTT.

The chain links TRBV20-1 to TRBJ2-5, with no clear D. This CDR3 comprises 11 residues. Germline CDR1 reads DFQATT; CDR2 reads SNEGSKA (reference sequence). V was shortened by 6 bases and J by 5 bases, with 10 bases between the two germline ends. This chain's CDR3 is CSAKPLETQYF. DNA of the CDR3: TGCAGTGCCAAACCCCTGGAGACCCAGTACTTC.